This T cell receptor beta chain was sequenced for a study of technical replicates of blood from several donors. Germline CDR1 reads SGHRS; CDR2 reads YFSETQ. Trimming took off 0 bases at V and 4 bases at J, with 13 bases between the two ends. The CDR3 sequence is 15 residues long. In its sample, this clone was seen once. The protocol was immunoSEQ multiplex PCR, while the TCRdb copy is restricted to in-frame clones and leaves out a portion. The sample has 80,000 to 95,000 clones; approximately 94% are singletons. V and J are TRBV5-1 and TRBJ1-2, with a tentative D call TRBD1 (6 bases). The TCR originated in a human donor in good health. Input material: T cells isolated from PBMCs. In DNA, the CDR3 is TGCGCCAGCAGCTTGGTTAATGGACAGTCCTATGGCTACACCTTC. Protein: CASSLVNGQSYGYTF. Full variable domain (remainder filled in from reference TRBV5-1 and TRBJ1-2): KAGVTQTPRYLIKTRGQQVTLSCSPISGHRSVSWYQQTPGQGLQFLFEYFSETQRNKGNFPGRFSGRQFSNSRSEMNVSTLELGDSALYLCASSLVNGQSYGYTFGSGTRLTVV.